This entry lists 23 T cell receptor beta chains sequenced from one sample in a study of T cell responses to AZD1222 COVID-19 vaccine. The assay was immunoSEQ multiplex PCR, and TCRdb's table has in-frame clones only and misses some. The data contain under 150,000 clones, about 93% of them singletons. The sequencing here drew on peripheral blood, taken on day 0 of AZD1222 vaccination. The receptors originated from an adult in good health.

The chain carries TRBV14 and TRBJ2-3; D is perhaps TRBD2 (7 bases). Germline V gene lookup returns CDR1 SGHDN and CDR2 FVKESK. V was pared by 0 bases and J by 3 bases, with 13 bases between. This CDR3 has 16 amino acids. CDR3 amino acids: CASSQDGGAGTDTQYF. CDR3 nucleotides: TGTGCCAGCAGCCAAGATGGGGGGGCCGGAACAGATACGCAGTATTTT. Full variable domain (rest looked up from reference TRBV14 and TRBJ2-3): EAGVTQFPSHSVIEKGQTVTLRCDPISGHDNLYWYRRVMGKEIKFLLHFVKESKQDESGMPNNRFLAERTGGTYSTLKVQPAELEDSGVYFCASSQDGGAGTDTQYFGPGTRLTVL.

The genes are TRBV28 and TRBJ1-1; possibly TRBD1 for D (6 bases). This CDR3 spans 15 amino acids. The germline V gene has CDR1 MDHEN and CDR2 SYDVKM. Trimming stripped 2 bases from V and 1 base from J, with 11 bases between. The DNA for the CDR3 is TGTGCCAGCAGTTTACGAGGGGGGAAGAACACTGAAGCTTTCTTT. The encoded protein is CASSLRGGKNTEAFF.

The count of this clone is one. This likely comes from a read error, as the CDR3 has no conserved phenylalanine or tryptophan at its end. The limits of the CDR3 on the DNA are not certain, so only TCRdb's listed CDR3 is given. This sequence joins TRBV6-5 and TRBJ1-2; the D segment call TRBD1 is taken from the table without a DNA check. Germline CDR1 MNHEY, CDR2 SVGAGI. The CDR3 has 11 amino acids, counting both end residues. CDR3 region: CASSEGQGAHL.

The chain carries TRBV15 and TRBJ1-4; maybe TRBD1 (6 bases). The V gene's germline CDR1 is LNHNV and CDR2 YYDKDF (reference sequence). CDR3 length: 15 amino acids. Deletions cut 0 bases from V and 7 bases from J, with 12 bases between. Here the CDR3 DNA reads TGTGCCACCAGCAGAGAAAACAGGGCGGGTGAAAAACTGTTTTTT. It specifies CATSRENRAGEKLFF.

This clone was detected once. In DNA form, the CDR3 reads TGTGCCACCAGCAGAGACAGGGGACTAGCCTTAGCCTACGAGCAGTACTTC. Translating gives CATSRDRGLALAYEQYF. This chain links TRBV15 with TRBJ2-7, with 9 bases identical to TRBD2. Germline V lookup: CDR1 LNHNV, CDR2 YYDKDF (reference sequence). The CDR3 is made up of 17 amino acids. V was pared by 0 bases and J by 2 bases, with 8 bases of the junction left unmatched.

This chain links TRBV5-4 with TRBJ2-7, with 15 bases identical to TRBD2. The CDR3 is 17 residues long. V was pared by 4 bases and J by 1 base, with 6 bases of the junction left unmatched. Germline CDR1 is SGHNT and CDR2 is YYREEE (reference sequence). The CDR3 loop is CASSPGLAGGSSYEQYF. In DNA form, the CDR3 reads TGTGCCAGCAGCCCCGGACTAGCGGGGGGGTCTTCCTACGAGCAGTACTTC.

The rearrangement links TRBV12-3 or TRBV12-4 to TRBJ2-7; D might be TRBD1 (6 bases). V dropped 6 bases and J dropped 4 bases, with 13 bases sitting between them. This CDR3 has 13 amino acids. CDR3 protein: CASRRGSLYEQYF. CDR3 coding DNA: TGTGCCAGCAGAAGGGGGAGCTTATACGAGCAGTACTTC.

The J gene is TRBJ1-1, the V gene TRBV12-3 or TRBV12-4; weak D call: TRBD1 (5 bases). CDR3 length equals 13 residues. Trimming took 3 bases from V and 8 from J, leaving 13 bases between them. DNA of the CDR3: TGTGCCAGCAGTTTGGGGGGGATCACCGAAGCTTTCTTT. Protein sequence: CASSLGGITEAFF.

CDR3 amino acids: CASSQPDRSDEQYF. Here the CDR3 DNA reads TGCGCCAGCAGCCAACCCGACAGGTCGGACGAGCAGTACTTC. This sequence joins TRBV4-1 and TRBJ2-7, with D maybe TRBD1 (6 bases). From germline, CDR1 is MGHRA and CDR2 YSYEKL. Trimming took 2 bases from V and 5 from J, leaving 13 bases between them. This CDR3 spans 14 amino acids.

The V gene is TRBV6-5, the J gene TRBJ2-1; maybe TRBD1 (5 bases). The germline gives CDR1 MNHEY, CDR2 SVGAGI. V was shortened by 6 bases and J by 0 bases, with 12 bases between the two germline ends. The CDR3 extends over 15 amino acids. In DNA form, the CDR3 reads TGTGCCAGCAGCGCTCAGGGATTCTCCTACAATGAGCAGTTCTTC. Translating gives CASSAQGFSYNEQFF.

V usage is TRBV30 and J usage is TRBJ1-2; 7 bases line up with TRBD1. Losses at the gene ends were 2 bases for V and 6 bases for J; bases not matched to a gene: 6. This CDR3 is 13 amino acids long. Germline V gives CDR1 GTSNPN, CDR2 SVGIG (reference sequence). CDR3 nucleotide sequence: TGTGCCTGGAGTCCCGTCGACAGGGATGGCTACACCTTC. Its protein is CAWSPVDRDGYTF.

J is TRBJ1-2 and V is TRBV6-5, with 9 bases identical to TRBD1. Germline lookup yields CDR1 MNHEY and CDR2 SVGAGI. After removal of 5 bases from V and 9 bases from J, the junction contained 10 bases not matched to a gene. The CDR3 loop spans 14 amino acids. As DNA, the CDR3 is TGTGCCAGCAGTCGACAGGGGGAGTTGGGAAGCTACACCTTC. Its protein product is CASSRQGELGSYTF.

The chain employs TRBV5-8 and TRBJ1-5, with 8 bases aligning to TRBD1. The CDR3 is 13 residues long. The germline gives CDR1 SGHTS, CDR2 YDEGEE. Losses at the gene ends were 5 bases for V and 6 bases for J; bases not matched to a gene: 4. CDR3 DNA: TGTGCCAGCAGTCAGGGGGCAGGTCAGCCCCAGCATTTT. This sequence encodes CASSQGAGQPQHF.

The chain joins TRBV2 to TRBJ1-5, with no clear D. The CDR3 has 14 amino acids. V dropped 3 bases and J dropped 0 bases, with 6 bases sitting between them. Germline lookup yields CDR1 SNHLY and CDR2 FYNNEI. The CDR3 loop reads CASSEMHSNQPQHF. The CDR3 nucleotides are TGTGCCAGCAGTGAGATGCATAGCAATCAGCCCCAGCATTTT.

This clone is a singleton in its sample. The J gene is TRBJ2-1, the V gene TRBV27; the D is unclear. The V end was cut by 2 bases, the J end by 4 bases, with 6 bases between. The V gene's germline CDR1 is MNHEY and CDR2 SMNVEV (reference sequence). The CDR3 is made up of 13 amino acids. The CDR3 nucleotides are TGTGCCAGCAGTTTAAACGTATACAATGAGCAGTTCTTC. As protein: CASSLNVYNEQFF.

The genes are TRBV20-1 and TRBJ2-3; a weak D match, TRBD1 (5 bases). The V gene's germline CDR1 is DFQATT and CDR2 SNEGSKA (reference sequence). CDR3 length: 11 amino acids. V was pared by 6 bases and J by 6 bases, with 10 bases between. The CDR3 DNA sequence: TGCAGTGCGAAGACAGCCGATACGCAGTATTTT. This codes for CSAKTADTQYF.

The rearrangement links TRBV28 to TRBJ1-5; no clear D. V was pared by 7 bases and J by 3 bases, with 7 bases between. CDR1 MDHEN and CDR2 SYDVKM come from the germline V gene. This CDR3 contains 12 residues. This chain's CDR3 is CASTFSNQPQHF. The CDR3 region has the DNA TGTGCCAGCACCTTCTCCAATCAGCCCCAGCATTTT.

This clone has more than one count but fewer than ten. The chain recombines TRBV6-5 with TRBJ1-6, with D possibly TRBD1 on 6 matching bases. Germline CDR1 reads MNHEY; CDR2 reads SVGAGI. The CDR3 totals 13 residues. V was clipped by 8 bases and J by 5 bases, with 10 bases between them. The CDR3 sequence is CASGTIDNSPLHF. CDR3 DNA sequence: TGTGCCAGCGGGACAATAGATAATTCACCCCTCCACTTT.

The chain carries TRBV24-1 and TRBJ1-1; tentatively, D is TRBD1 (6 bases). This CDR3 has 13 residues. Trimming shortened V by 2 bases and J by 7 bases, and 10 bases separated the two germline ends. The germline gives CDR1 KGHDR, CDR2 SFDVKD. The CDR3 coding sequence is TGTGCCACCAGTGATTCCCGGACAGATGAAGCTTTCTTT. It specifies CATSDSRTDEAFF.

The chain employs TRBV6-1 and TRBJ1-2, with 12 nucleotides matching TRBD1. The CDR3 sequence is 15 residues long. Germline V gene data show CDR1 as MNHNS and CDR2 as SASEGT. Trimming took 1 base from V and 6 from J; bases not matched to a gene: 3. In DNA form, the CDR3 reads TGTGCCAGCAGTGAAGAAGGGACAGGGGGCCATGGCTACACCTTC. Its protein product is CASSEEGTGGHGYTF.

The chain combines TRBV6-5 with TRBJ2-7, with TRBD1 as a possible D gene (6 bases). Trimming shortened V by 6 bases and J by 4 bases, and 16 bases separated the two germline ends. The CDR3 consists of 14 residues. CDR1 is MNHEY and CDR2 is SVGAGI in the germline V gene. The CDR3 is CASRQLTGLYEQYF. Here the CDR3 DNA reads TGTGCCAGCAGACAACTTACAGGGTTGTACGAGCAGTACTTC.

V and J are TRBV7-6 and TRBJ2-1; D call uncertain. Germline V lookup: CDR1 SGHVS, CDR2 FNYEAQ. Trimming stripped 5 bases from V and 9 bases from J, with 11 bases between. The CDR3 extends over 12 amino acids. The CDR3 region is CASSQTVGEQFF. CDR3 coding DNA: TGTGCCAGCAGCCAGACCGTGGGTGAGCAGTTCTTC. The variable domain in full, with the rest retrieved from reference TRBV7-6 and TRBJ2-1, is GAGVSQSPRYKVTKRGQDVALRCDPISGHVSLYWYRQALGQGPEFLTYFNYEAQQDKSGLPNDRFSAERPEGSISTLTIQRTEQRDSAMYRCASSQTVGEQFFGPGTRLTVL.

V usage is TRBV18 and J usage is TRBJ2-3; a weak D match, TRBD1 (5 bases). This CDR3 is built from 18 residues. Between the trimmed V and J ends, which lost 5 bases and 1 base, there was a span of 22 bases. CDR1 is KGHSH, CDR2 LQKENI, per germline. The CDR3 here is CASSATPLPPGRTDTQYF. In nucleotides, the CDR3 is TGTGCCAGCTCAGCGACGCCCCTTCCCCCAGGGCGCACAGATACGCAGTATTTT.